Following are 5 T cell receptor beta chains from one sample sequenced in a study of cytomegalovirus exposure and HLA in healthy donors. The study ran its PCR with 60 Vbeta and 13 Jbeta primers. Clones were read by immunoSEQ multiplex PCR, and TCRdb kept only the in-frame ones, dropping some. The data show around 150,000 clones, 79% seen once. Material: PBMCs. These TCRs come from a man aged 50 or older in good health and CMV-seropositive.

This clone was found a few times. This chain uses TRBV28 with TRBJ2-1, with D uncertain. The CDR3 consists of 14 residues. Trimming shortened V by 3 bases and J by 5 bases, and 11 bases separated the two germline ends. Germline loops: CDR1 MDHEN, CDR2 SYDVKM. The CDR3 nucleotides are TGTGCCAGCAGTTTCGTTGGCGGTGACAATGAGCAGTTCTTC. This codes for CASSFVGGDNEQFF.

The chain links TRBV28 to TRBJ1-6; TRBD1 agrees at 8 bases. Germline CDR1 and CDR2: MDHEN and SYDVKM. The V segment lost 5 bases and the J segment 5 bases; nucleotides outside the gene matches: 5. This CDR3 has 15 residues. The CDR3 sequence: CASSRSDRDNSPLHF. In nucleotides, the CDR3 is TGTGCCAGCAGTCGCTCGGACAGGGATAATTCACCCCTCCACTTT.

This clone was seen a handful of times. The chain has TRBV11-3 and TRBJ2-1; 7 bases map to TRBD1. The germline gives CDR1 SGHNT, CDR2 YENEEA. The CDR3 has 13 residues. V gave up 5 bases and J gave up 8 bases; unmatched junction bases: 6. CDR3 protein: CASSLRQGYEQFF. DNA of the CDR3: TGTGCCAGCAGCCTCCGACAGGGCTATGAGCAGTTCTTC.

This sequence joins TRBV7-2 and TRBJ2-1; TRBD1 matches at 8 bases. The CDR3 has 16 residues. Trimming at V came to 0 bases and at J to 0 bases, leaving 1 base not matched to a gene. Germline lookup yields CDR1 SGHTA and CDR2 FQGNSA. As DNA, the CDR3 is TGTGCCAGCAGCTTAGCCGGGACAGGCTCCTACAATGAGCAGTTCTTC. Its protein product is CASSLAGTGSYNEQFF.

The rearrangement joins TRBV28 to TRBJ2-5; TRBD1 is a possible D gene (6 bases). The CDR3 is 15 amino acids. The V gene's germline CDR1 is MDHEN and CDR2 SYDVKM. Trimming stripped 4 bases from V and 2 bases from J, with 14 bases between. CDR3 sequence: CASSSRGTIQETQYF. CDR3 DNA: TGTGCCAGCAGTTCCAGGGGCACAATACAAGAGACCCAGTACTTC.